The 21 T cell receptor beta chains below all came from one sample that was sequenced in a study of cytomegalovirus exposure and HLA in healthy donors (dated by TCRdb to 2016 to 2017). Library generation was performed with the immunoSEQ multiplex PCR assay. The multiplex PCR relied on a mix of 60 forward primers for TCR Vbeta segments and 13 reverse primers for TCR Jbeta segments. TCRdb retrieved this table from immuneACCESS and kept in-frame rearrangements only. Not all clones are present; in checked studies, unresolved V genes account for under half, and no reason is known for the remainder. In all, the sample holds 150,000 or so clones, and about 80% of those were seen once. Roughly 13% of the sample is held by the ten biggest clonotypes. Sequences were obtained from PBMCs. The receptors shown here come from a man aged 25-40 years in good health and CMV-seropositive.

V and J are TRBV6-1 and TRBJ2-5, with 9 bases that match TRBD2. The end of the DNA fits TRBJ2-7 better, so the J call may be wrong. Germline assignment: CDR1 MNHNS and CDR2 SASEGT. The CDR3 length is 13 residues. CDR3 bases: TGTGCCAGCACCGCTAGCGGGAACTACGAGCAGTACTTC. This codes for CASTASGNYEQYF.

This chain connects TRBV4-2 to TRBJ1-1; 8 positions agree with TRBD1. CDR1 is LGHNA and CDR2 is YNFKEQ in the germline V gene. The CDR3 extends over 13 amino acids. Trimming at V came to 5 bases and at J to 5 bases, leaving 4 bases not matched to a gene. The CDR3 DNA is TGTGCCAGCAGCACCACAGGGGGAACTGAAGCTTTCTTT. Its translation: CASSTTGGTEAFF.

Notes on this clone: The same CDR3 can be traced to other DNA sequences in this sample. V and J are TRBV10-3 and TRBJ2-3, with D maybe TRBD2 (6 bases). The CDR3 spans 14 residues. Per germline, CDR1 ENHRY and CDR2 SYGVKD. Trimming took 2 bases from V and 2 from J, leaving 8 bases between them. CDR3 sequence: CAISEGGNTDTQYF. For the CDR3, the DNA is TGTGCCATCAGTGAGGGCGGGAACACAGATACGCAGTATTTT.

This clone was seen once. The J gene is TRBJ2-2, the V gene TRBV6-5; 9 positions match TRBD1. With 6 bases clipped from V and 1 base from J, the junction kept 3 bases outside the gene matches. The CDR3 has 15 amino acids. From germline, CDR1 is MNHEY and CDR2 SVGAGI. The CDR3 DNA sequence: TGTGCCAGCAGATTGGGACAGGGGAACACCGGGGAGCTGTTTTTT. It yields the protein CASRLGQGNTGELFF.

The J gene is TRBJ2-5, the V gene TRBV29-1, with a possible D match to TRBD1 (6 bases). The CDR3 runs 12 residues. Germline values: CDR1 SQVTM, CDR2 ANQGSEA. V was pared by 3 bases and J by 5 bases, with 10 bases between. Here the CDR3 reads CSVERTVETQYF. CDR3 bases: TGCAGCGTTGAGAGGACAGTGGAGACCCAGTACTTC.

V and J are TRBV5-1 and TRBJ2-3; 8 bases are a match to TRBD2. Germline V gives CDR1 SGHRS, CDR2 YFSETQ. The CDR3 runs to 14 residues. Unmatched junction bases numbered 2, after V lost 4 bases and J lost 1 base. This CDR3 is CASSPGGGTDTQYF. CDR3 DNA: TGCGCCAGCAGCCCCGGGGGGGGCACAGATACGCAGTATTTT.

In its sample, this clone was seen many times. CDR3 sequence: CASSYTYTDTQYF. The CDR3 coding sequence is TGTGCCAGCAGTTACACATACACAGATACGCAGTATTTT. The gene calls are TRBV6-5 and TRBJ2-3; D gene ambiguous. Germline lookup yields CDR1 MNHEY and CDR2 SVGAGI. The V and J ends lost 2 bases and 2 bases respectively, with 5 bases between them. This CDR3 has 13 amino acids.

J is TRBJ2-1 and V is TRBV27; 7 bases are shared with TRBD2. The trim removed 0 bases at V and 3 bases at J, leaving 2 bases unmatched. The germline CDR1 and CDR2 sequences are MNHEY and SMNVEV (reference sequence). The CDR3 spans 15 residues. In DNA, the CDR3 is TGTGCCAGCAGTTTATCTAGCGGGCTCTACAATGAGCAGTTCTTC. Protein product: CASSLSSGLYNEQFF.

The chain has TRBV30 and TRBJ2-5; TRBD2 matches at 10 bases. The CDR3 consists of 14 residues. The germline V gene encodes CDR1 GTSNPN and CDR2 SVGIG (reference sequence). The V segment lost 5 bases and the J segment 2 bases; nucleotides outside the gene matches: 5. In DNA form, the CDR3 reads TGTGCCTGGGATAGGACTAGCGGACAAGAGACCCAGTACTTC. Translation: CAWDRTSGQETQYF.

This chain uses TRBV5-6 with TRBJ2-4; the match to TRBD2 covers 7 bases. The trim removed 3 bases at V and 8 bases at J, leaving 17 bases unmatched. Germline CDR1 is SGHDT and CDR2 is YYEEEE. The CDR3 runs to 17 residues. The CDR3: CASSSGGLARGVDIQYF. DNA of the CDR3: TGTGCCAGCAGCTCGGGGGGATTAGCGCGGGGAGTGGACATTCAGTACTTC.

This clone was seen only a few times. The CDR3, as DNA: TGCGCCAGCAGTCAACCACGGACAGGGACGAGCTCCTACGAGCAGTACTTC. This encodes CASSQPRTGTSSYEQYF. This chain joins TRBV23-1 and TRBJ2-7, with TRBD1 matching over 8 bases. TRBV23-1 is an open reading frame, and its role is uncertain. The CDR3 loop spans 17 amino acids. V dropped 2 bases and J dropped 0; count of bases not matched to a gene: 9.

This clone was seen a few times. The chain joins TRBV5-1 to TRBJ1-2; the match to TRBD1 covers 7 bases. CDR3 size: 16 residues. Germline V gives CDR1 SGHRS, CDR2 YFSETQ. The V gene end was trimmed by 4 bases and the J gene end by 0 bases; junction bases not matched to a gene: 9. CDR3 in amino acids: CASSETGTASNYGYTF. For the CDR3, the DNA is TGCGCCAGCAGCGAAACAGGGACAGCCTCTAACTATGGCTACACCTTC.

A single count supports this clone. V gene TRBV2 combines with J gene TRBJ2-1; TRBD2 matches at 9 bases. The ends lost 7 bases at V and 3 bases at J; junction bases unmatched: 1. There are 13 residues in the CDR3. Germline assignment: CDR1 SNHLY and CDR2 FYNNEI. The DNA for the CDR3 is TGTGCCAGCAAGACTAGCGGCTACAATGAGCAGTTCTTC. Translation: CASKTSGYNEQFF.

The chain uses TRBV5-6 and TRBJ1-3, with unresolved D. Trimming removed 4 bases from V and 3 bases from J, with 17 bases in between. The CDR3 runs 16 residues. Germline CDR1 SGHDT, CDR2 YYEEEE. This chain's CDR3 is CASSPSRPRLGNTIYF. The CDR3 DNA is TGTGCCAGCAGCCCCAGCCGGCCGAGACTTGGAAACACCATATATTTT.

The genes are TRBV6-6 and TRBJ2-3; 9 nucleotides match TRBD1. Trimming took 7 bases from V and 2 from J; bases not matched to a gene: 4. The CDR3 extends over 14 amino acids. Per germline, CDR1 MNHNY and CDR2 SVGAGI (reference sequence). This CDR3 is CASTRTGVTDTQYF. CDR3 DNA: TGTGCCAGCACCAGGACAGGGGTCACAGATACGCAGTATTTT.

CDR3 sequence: CASSLDSRWGEQYF. The CDR3, as DNA: TGTGCCAGCAGCTTGGACAGCCGCTGGGGTGAGCAGTACTTC. This rearrangement joins TRBV7-2 to TRBJ2-7; possible D gene TRBD1, 6 bases. Germline V gives CDR1 SGHTA, CDR2 FQGNSA. There are 14 residues in the CDR3. The V end was cut by 3 bases, the J end by 7 bases, with 16 bases between.

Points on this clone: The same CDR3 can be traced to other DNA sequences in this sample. This chain's CDR3 is CASSSTDSYEQYF. The CDR3 region has the DNA TGTGCCAGCAGTTCAACAGACTCCTACGAGCAGTACTTC. V and J are TRBV11-2 and TRBJ2-7; D is unresolved. CDR3 size: 13 residues. The V end was cut by 6 bases, the J end by 0 bases, with 9 bases between. From germline, CDR1 is SGHAT and CDR2 FQNNGV.

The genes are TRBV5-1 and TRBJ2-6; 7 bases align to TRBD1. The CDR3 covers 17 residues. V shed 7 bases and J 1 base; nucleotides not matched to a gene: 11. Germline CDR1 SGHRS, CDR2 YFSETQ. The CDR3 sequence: CASALGATGSGANVLTF. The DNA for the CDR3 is TGCGCCAGCGCCCTGGGGGCGACAGGGTCTGGGGCCAACGTCCTGACTTTC.

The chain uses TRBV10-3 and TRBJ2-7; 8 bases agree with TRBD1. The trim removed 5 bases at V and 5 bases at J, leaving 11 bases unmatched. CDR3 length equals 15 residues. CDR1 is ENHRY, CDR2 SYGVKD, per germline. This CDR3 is CAISTTPGQGNEQYF. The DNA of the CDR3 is TGTGCCATCAGTACAACACCCGGACAGGGTAACGAGCAGTACTTC.

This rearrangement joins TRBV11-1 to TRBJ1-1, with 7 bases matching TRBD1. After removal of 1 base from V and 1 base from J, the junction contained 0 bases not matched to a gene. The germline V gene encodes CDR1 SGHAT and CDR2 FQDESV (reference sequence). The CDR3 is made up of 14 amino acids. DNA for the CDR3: TGTGCCAGCAGCTTAGACAGGGGGAACACTGAAGCTTTCTTT. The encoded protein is CASSLDRGNTEAFF.

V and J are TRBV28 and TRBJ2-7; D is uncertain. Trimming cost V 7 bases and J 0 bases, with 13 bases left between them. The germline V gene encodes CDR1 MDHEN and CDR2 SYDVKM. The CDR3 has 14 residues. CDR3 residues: CASTSYGASYEQYF. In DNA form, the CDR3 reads TGTGCCAGCACCTCCTACGGAGCCTCCTACGAGCAGTACTTC.